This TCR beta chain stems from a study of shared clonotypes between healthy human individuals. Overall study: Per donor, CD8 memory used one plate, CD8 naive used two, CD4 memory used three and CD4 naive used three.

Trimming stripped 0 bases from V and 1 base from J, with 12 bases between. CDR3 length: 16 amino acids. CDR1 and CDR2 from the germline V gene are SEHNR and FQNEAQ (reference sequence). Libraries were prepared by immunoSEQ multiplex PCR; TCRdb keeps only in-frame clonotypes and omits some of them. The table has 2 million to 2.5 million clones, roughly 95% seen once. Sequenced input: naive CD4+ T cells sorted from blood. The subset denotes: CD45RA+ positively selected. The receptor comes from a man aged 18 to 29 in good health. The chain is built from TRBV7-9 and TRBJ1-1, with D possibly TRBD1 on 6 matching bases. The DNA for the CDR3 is TGTGCCAGCAGCTTAGCGCTAGGGGGGCGGAACACTGAAGCTTTCTTT. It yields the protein CASSLALGGRNTEAFF.